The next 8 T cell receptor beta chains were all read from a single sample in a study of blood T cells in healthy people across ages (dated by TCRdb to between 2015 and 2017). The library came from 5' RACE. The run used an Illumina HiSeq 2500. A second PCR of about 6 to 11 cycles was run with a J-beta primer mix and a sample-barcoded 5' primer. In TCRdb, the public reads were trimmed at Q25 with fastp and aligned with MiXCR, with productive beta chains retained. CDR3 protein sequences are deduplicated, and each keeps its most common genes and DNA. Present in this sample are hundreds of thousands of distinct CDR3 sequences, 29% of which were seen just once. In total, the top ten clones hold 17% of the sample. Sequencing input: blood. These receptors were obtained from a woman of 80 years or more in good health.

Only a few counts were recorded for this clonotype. CDR3 coding DNA: TGTGCCAGCAGTCACTCCCGTAACAATGAGCAGTTCTTC. Translated, it gives CASSHSRNNEQFF. The chain recombines TRBV7-2 with TRBJ2-1; no clear D gene. Germline V gene data show CDR1 as SGHTA and CDR2 as FQGNSA. This CDR3 region has 13 residues. V shed 6 bases and J shed 5 bases, with 11 bases lying between them.

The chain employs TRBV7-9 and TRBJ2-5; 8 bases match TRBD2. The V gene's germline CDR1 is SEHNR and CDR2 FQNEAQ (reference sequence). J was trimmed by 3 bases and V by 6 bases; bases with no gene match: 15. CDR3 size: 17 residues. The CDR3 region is CASRPPSGGLTEETQYF. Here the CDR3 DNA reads TGTGCCAGCAGGCCCCCCTCGGGGGGGCTGACGGAAGAGACCCAGTACTTC.

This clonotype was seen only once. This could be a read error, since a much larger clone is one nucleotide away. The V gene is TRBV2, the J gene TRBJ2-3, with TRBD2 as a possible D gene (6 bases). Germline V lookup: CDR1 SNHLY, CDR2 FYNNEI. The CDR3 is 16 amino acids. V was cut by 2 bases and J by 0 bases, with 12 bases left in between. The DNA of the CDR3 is TGTGCCAGCAGTGAATGGCAGGCGGGGAGCACAGATACGCAGTATTTT. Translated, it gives CASSEWQAGSTDTQYF.

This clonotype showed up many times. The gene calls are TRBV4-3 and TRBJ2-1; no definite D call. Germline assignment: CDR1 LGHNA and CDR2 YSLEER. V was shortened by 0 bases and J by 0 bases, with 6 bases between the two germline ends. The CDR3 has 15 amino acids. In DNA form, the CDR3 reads TGCGCCAGCAGCCAAGAGGCAAGCTCCTACAATGAGCAGTTCTTC. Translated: CASSQEASSYNEQFF.

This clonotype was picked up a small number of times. CDR3 nucleotide sequence: TGTGCCAGCAGACCCCCAGGGTTCACTGAAGCTTTCTTT. This codes for CASRPPGFTEAFF. The chain uses TRBV12-3 or TRBV12-4 and TRBJ1-1; D may be TRBD1 (5 bases). The CDR3 is made up of 13 amino acids. V lost 6 bases, J lost 4 bases, and 12 bases lay in between.

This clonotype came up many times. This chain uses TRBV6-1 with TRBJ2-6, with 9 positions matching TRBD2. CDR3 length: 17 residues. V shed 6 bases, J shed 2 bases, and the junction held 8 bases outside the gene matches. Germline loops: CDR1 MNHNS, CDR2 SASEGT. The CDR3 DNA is TGTGCCAGCAGCCCGCGGGGGGGGGTTCCTGGGGCCAACGTCCTGACTTTC. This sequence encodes CASSPRGGVPGANVLTF.

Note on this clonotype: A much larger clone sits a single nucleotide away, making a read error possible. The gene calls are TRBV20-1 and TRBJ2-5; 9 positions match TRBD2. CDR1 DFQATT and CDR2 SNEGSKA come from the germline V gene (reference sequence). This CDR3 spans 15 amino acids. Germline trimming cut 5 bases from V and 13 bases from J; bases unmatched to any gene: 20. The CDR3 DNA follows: TGCAGTGCTGTTGCAATGGCTAGCGGGACCTACGAGCGGTACTTC. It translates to CSAVAMASGTYERYF.

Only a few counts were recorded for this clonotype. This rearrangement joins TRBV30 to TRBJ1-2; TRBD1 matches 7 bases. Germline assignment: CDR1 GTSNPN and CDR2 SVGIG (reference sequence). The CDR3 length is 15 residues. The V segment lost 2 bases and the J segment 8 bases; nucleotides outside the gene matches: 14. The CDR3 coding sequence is TGTGCCTGGAGTTTTTCGGGGACAGACCCATTCGGCTACACCTTC. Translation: CAWSFSGTDPFGYTF.